Reported below is one T cell receptor (beta chain). This sample was included in a study of blood T cell repertoires in COVID-19. Turning to the study itself: Both acute and convalescent COVID-19 samples were obtained from the United States, Italy and Spain.

The trim removed 6 bases at V and 5 bases at J, leaving 10 bases unmatched. The CDR3 is made up of 14 amino acids. Per germline, CDR1 SNHLY and CDR2 FYNNEI. Individuals drawn from some 25 US areas were about 18 to 95 years old. Donors were grouped by their self-reported clinical history. Each recovered donor of Cohort 3 presented with two negative PCRs, clearance, or symptom resolution. The repertoire was sequenced with immunoSEQ multiplex PCR; TCRdb's copy has only in-frame clones and lacks some. The table has fewer than 250,000 clones, around 84% seen once; the top ten hold 3.2%. This TCR was sampled from a woman in her thirties who had recovered from COVID-19. Sequencing was carried out using PBMCs or T cells enriched from blood (not recorded which). The gene calls are TRBV2 and TRBJ2-7; 7 nucleotides align to TRBD2. CDR3 amino acids: CASRPRTGGNEQYF. The CDR3 DNA sequence: TGTGCCAGCAGACCCCGCACGGGGGGAAACGAGCAGTACTTC.